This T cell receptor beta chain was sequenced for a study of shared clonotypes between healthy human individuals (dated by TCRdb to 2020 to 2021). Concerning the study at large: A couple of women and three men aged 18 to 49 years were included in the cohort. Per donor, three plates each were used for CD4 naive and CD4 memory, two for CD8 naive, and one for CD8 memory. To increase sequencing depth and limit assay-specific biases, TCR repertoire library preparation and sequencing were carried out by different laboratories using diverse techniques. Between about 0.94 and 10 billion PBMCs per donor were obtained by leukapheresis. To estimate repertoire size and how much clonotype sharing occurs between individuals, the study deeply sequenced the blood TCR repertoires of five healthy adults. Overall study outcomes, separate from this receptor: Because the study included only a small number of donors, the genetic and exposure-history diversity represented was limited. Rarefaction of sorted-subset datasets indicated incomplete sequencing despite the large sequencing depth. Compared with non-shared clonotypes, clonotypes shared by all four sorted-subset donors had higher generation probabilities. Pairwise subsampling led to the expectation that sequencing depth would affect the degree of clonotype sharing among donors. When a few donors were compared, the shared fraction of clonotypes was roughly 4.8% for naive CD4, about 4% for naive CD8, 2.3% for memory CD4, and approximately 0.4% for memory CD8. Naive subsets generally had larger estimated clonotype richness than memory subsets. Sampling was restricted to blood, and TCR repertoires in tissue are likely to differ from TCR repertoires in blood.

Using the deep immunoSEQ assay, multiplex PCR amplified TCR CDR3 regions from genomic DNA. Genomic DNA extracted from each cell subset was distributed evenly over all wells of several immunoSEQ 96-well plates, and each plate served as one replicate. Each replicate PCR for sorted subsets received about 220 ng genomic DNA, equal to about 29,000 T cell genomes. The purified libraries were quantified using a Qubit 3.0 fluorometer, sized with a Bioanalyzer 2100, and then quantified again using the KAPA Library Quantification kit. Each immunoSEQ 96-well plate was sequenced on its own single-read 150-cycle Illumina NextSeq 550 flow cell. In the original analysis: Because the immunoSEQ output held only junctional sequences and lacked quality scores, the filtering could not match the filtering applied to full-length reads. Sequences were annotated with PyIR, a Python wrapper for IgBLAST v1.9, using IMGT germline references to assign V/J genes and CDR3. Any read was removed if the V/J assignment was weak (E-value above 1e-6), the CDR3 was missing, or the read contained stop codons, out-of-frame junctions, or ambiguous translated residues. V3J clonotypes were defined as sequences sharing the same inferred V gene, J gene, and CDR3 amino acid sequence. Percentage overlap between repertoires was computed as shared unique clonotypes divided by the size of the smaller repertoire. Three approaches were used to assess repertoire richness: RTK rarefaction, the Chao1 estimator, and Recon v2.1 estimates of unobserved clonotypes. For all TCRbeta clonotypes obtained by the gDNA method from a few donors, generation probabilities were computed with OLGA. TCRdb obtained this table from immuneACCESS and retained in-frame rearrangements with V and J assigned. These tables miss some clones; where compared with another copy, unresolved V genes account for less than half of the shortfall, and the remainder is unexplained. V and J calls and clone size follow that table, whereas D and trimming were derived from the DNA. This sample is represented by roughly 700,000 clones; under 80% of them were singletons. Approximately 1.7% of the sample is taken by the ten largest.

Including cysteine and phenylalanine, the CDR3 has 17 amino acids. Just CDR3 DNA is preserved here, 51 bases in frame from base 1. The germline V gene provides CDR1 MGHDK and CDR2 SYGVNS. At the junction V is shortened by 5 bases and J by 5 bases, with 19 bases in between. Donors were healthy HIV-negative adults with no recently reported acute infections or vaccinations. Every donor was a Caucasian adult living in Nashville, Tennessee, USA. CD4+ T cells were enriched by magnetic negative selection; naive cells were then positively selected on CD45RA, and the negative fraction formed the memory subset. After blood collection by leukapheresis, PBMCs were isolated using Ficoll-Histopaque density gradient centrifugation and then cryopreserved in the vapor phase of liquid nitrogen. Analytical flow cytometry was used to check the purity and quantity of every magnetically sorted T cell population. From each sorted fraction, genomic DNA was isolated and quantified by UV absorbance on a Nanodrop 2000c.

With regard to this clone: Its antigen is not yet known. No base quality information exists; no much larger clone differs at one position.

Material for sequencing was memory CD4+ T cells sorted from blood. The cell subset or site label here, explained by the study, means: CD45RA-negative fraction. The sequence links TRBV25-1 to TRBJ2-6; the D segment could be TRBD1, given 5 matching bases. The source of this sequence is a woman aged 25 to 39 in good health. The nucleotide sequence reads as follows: TGTGCCAGCAGTAATGTAGCTGGACAAAGTCGGGCCAACGTCCTGACTTTC. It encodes CASSNVAGQSRANVLTF.